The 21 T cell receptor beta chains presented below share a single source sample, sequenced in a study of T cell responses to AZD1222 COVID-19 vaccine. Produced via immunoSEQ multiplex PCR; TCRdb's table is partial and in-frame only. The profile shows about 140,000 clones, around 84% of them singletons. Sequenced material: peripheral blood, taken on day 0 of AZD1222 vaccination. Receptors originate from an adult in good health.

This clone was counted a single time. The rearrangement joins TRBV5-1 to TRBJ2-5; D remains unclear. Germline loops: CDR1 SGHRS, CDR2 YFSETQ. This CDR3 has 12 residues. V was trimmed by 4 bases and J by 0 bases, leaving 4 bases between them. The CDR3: CASSANQETQYF. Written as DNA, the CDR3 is TGCGCCAGCAGCGCAAACCAAGAGACCCAGTACTTC.

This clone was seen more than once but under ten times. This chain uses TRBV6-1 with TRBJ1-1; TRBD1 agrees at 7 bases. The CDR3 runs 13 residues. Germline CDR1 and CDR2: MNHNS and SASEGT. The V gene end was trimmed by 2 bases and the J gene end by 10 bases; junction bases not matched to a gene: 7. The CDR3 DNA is TGTGCCAGCAGTGAACGTCAGGGGGGCGGAGCTTTCTTT. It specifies CASSERQGGGAFF.

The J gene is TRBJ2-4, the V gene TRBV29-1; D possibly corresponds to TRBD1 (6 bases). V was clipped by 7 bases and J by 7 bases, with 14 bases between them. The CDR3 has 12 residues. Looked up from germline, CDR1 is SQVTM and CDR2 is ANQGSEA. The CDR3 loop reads CSAIRGGNIQYF. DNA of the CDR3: TGCAGCGCCATCAGGGGCGGGAACATTCAGTACTTC.

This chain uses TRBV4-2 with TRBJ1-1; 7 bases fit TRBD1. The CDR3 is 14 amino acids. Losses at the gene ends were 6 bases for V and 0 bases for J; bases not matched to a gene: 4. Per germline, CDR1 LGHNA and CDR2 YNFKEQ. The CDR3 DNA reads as TGTGCCAGCAGTGGAGGGGGCGTGAACACTGAAGCTTTCTTT. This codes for CASSGGGVNTEAFF.

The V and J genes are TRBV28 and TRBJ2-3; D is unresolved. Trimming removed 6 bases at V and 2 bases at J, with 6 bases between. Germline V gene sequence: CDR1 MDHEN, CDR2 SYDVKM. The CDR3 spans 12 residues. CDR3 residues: CASRGNTDTQYF. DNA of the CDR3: TGTGCCAGCAGGGGAAACACAGATACGCAGTATTTT. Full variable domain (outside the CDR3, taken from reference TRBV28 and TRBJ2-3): DVKVTQSSRYLVKRTGEKVFLECVQDMDHENMFWYRQDPGLGLRLIYFSYDVKMKEKGDIPEGYSVSREKKERFSLILESASTNQTSMYLCASRGNTDTQYFGPGTRLTVL.

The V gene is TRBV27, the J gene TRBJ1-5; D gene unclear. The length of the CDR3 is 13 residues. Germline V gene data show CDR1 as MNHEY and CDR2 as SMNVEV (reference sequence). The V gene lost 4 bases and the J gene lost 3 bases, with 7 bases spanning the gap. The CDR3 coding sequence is TGTGCCAGCAGTTCCCAGTACAATCAGCCCCAGCATTTT. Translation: CASSSQYNQPQHF.

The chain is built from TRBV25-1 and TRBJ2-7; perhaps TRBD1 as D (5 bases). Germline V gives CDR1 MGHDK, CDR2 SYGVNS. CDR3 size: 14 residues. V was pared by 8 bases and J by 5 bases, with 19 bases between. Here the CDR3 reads CASLKEGVVDEQYF. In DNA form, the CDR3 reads TGTGCCAGCCTAAAAGAAGGGGTGGTGGACGAGCAGTACTTC.

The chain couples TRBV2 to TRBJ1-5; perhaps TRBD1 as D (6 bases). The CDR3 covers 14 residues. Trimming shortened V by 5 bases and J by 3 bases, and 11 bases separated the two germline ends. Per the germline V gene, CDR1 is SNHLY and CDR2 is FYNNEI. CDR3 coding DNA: TGTGCCAGCAGTATAGGGGGGGACAATCAGCCCCAGCATTTT. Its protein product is CASSIGGDNQPQHF.

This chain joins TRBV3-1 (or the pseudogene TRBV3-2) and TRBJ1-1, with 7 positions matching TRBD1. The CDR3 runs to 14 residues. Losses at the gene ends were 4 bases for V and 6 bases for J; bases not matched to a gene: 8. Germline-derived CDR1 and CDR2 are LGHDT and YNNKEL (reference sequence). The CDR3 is CASSLQTGASEAFF. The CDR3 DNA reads TGTGCCAGCAGCCTTCAAACAGGGGCATCTGAAGCTTTCTTT.

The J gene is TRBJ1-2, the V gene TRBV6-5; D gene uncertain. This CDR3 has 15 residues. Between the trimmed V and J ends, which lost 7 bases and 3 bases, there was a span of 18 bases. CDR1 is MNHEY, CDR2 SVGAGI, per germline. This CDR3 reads CASILTSTQDYGYTF. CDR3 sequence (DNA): TGTGCCAGCATCCTGACATCAACCCAGGACTATGGCTACACCTTC.

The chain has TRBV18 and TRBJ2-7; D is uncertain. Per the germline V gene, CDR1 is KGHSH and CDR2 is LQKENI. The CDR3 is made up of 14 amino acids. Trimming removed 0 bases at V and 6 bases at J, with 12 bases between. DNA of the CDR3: TGTGCCAGCTCACCACCGGGTAGGAGAGCCGAGCAGTACTTC. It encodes CASSPPGRRAEQYF.

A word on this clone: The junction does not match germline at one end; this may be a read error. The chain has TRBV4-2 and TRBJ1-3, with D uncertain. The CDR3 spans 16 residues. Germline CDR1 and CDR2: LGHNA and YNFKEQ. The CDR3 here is CASRQSYRESGNTIYF. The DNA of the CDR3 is TGTGCCAGCCGCCAAAGCTACAGAGAATCTGGAAACACCATATATTTT.

CDR3 DNA sequence: TGTGCCTGGAGTGTAGGGACCGTAAGCAATCAGCCCCAGCATTTT. It translates to CAWSVGTVSNQPQHF. The rearrangement uses TRBV30 and TRBJ1-5; D may be TRBD1 (5 bases). Germline loops: CDR1 GTSNPN, CDR2 SVGIG (reference sequence). This CDR3 comprises 15 residues. V lost 0 bases and J lost 1, with 10 bases in between.

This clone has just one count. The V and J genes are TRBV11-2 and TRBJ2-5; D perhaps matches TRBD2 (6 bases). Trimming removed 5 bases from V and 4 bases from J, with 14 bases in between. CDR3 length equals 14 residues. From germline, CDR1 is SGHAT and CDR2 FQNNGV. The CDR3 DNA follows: TGTGCCAGCAGCCCCTACCCCGGGGGAGAGACCCAGTACTTC. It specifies CASSPYPGGETQYF.

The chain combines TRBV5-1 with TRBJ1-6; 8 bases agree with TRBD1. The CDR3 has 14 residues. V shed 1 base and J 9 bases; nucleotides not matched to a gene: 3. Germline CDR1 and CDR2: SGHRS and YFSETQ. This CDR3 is CASSLQGAGSPLHF. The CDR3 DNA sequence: TGCGCCAGCAGCTTGCAGGGGGCAGGTTCACCCCTCCACTTT.

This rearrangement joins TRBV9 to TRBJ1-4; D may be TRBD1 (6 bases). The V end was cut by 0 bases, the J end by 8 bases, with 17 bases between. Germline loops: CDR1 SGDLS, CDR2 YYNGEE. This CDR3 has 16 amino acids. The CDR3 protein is CASSVGVGGLEEKLFF. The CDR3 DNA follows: TGTGCCAGCAGCGTAGGAGTAGGGGGATTAGAAGAAAAACTGTTTTTT.

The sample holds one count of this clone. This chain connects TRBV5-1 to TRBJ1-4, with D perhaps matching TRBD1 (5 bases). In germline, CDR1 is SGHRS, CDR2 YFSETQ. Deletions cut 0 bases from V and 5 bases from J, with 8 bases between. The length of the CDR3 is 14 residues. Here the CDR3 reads CASSLVQGNEKLFF. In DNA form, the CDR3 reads TGCGCCAGCAGCTTGGTGCAGGGAAATGAAAAACTGTTTTTT.

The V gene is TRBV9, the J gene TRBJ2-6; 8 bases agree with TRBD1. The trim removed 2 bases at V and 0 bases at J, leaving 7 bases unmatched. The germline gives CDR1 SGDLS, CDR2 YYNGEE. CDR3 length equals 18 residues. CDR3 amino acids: CASSVKDRVGSGANVLTF. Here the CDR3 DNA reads TGTGCCAGCAGCGTGAAGGACAGGGTAGGCTCTGGGGCCAACGTCCTGACTTTC.

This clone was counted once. The CDR3 DNA sequence: TGTGCCAGCAGCTTAACAGGGGTCTCACTGAACACTGAAGCTTTCTTT. Protein sequence: CASSLTGVSLNTEAFF. This rearrangement joins TRBV7-3 to TRBJ1-1; possible D gene TRBD1, 5 bases. The V gene lost 0 bases and the J gene lost 0 bases, with 11 bases spanning the gap. Germline values: CDR1 SGHTA, CDR2 FQGTGA. The CDR3 contains 16 residues. Full variable domain (rest looked up from reference TRBV7-3 and TRBJ1-1): GAGVSQTPSNKVTEKGKYVELRCDPISGHTALYWYRQSLGQGPEFLIYFQGTGAADDSGLPNDRFFAVRPEGSVSTLKIQRTERGDSAVYLCASSLTGVSLNTEAFFGQGTRLTVV.

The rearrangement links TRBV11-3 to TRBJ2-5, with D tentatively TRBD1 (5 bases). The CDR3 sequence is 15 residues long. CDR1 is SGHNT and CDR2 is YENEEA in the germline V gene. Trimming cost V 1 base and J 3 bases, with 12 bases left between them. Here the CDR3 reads CASSLGRAGKETQYF. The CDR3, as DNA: TGTGCCAGCAGCTTAGGCCGTGCAGGGAAAGAGACCCAGTACTTC.

CDR3 nucleotides: TGCGCCAGCAGTGGGGACAGGAACACTGAAGCTTTCTTT. Protein product: CASSGDRNTEAFF. The chain couples TRBV10-1 to TRBJ1-1; TRBD1 agrees at 7 bases. Germline V CDR1 and CDR2: WNHNN, SYGVQD (reference sequence). V gave up 4 bases and J gave up 1 base; unmatched junction bases: 0. The CDR3 runs to 13 residues.